This TCR beta chain was profiled in a study of T cells in Graves' hyperthyroidism and ophthalmopathy. This clonotype was found a few times. Antigen specificity is unknown. Researchers barred patients who had uncontrolled infection, other autoimmune disease, pregnancy or lactation. The PBMCs were taken from roughly 10 ml of fresh peripheral blood. Amplified TCR beta CDR3 regions came from RNA transcripts. Using the HTBI primer set, a first-round RT-PCR was run on the TCR CDR3. Via MiXCR, TCRdb re-called the multiplex PCR reads, giving one row per CDR3 protein. The sample has about 840,000 distinct CDR3 sequences, more than 30% seen once. Study-wide results and caveats: Blood held most thyroid clonotypes expanded above 0.001 frequency. Researchers report that a 13 V-J model separated ophthalmopathy from stable hyperthyroidism.

V lost 0 bases and J lost 8, with 10 bases in between. Germline V CDR1 and CDR2: DFQATT, SNEGSKA (reference sequence). The CDR3 sequence is 12 residues long. The receptor was isolated from a man younger than 35 with Graves' hyperthyroidism. What was sequenced was blood. The rearrangement uses TRBV20-1 and TRBJ1-1; D gene uncertain. CDR3 nucleotides: TGCAGTGCTAGAGAAGTCCTCTGGGAAGCTTTCTTT. The encoded protein is CSAREVLWEAFF.